This TCR beta chain emerged from a study of tumor and adjacent non-tumor tissue in lung cancer. Across the study: Stage I to III disease affected ten to eleven men and roughly five women aged about 30 to 76. On average, productive TCRbeta reads reached roughly 4 million per sample.

This CDR3 contains 16 residues. Per germline, CDR1 MNHEY and CDR2 SMNVEV (reference sequence). RNA was extracted from bulk tissue without any cell sorting. Three rounds of nested PCR, following a modified ARM-PCR protocol, produced the TCRbeta library. A single record per CDR3 protein comes from TCRdb applying MiXCR to the multiplex PCR reads. The sample gives fewer than 120,000 distinct CDR3 sequences, over 75% of which show up once; 20% to 25% is in the top ten. With respect to this clonotype: One end of the junction is discordant with germline, which a read error may explain.

This receptor was taken from a man between 65 and 85 years old with non-small cell lung cancer. The gene calls are TRBV27 and TRBJ2-3, with D possibly TRBD2 on 6 matching bases. Sequenced sample: lung tumor tissue. CDR3 amino acids: CASCFWGEQGTDTQYF. CDR3 DNA sequence: TGTGCCAGCTGTTTTTGGGGGGAGCAGGGCACAGATACGCAGTATTTT.